The clone carrying this T cell receptor beta chain was seen a few times. Under 3 months was the duration of disease in ophthalmopathy patients, who also had a Clinical Activity Score of at least 3 and a NOSPECS grade of at least 4. These data are taken from a study of T cells in Graves' hyperthyroidism and ophthalmopathy. RNA transcripts were the template for amplifying TCR beta CDR3 regions. Carried out on the TCR CDR3, a first-round RT-PCR used the HTBI primer set. TCRdb used MiXCR to reprocess the multiplex PCR reads, holding one entry per CDR3 protein. Altogether about 600,000 distinct CDR3 sequences are present, approximately 15% being singletons, with the ten largest covering around 3.5%. Trimming took off 1 base at V and 5 bases at J, with 17 bases between the two ends. The CDR3 is 16 amino acids. Germline-derived CDR1 and CDR2 are LGHDT and YNNKEL (reference sequence).

The V gene is TRBV3-1, the J gene TRBJ2-5, with a tentative D call TRBD1 (6 bases). Source material: blood. The sequence derives from a woman aged 40 to 55 with Graves' ophthalmopathy. The CDR3 reads CASSQGQGKGRETQYF. CDR3 DNA sequence: TGTGCCAGCAGCCAAGGGCAGGGGAAAGGGCGGGAGACCCAGTACTTC.